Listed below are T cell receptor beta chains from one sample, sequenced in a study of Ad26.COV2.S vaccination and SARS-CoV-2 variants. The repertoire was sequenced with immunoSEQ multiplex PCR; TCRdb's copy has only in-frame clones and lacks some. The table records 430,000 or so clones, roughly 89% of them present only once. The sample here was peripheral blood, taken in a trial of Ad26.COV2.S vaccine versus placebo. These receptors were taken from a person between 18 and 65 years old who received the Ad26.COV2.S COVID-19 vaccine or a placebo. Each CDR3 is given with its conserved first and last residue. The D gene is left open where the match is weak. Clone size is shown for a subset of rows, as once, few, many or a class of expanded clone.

CDR3aa: CASSQSAFYGYTF
CDR3nt: TGTGCCAGCAGCCAATCAGCTTTCTATGGCTACACCTTC
abundance: .
d_gene: .
len: 13
j_gene: TRBJ1-2
v_gene: TRBV4-2

CDR3aa: CASSLIGELFF
CDR3nt: TGCGCCAGCAGCTTGATCGGGGAGCTGTTTTTT
abundance: .
d_gene: .
len: 11
j_gene: TRBJ2-2
v_gene: TRBV5-1

CDR3aa: CASSLLQGAGGQPQHF
CDR3nt: TGTGCCAGCAGCTTACTACAGGGGGCCGGGGGTCAGCCCCAGCATTTT
abundance: few
d_gene: TRBD1
len: 16
j_gene: TRBJ1-5
v_gene: TRBV7-2

CDR3aa: CASSQNGGTTLSETQYF
CDR3nt: TGTGCCAGCAGCCAGAACGGGGGGACTACCCTAAGCGAGACCCAGTACTTC
abundance: .
d_gene: TRBD2
len: 17
j_gene: TRBJ2-5
v_gene: TRBV4-2

CDR3aa: CASSQEKLLYNEQFF
CDR3nt: TGCGCCAGCAGCCAAGAGAAACTGCTGTACAATGAGCAGTTCTTC
abundance: once
d_gene: .
len: 15
j_gene: TRBJ2-1
v_gene: TRBV4-3

CDR3aa: CASSTQGEGAGNTIYF
CDR3nt: TGTGCCAGCAGTACCCAGGGGGAGGGGGCTGGAAACACCATATATTTT
abundance: .
d_gene: TRBD1
len: 16
j_gene: TRBJ1-3
v_gene: TRBV28

CDR3aa: CASSSRGIHEQFF
CDR3nt: TGTGCCAGCAGCTCTCGAGGGATCCATGAGCAGTTCTTC
abundance: .
d_gene: .
len: 13
j_gene: TRBJ2-1
v_gene: TRBV11-3

CDR3aa: CASSPTRGYEQYF
CDR3nt: TGTGCCAGCTCACCGACCAGGGGTTACGAGCAGTACTTC
abundance: once
d_gene: .
len: 13
j_gene: TRBJ2-7
v_gene: TRBV18

CDR3aa: CASSLYSPDLGGTEAFF
CDR3nt: TGTGCCAGCAGCTTATACTCGCCCGACTTGGGGGGCACTGAAGCTTTCTTT
abundance: .
d_gene: .
len: 17
j_gene: TRBJ1-1
v_gene: TRBV7-6

CDR3aa: CASSPGRTPLTQYF
CDR3nt: TGTGCCAGCAGCCCTGGGCGGACGCCCCTAACGCAGTATTTT
abundance: .
d_gene: .
len: 14
j_gene: TRBJ2-3
v_gene: TRBV7-2

CDR3aa: CASSQVRRGTEAFF
CDR3nt: TGCGCCAGCAGCCAAGTCCGCCGGGGCACTGAAGCTTTCTTT
abundance: .
d_gene: .
len: 14
j_gene: TRBJ1-1
v_gene: TRBV4-3

CDR3aa: CASSQDLPSGGRDTQYF
CDR3nt: TGTGCCAGCAGCCAAGATTTACCGTCTGGGGGCCGGGATACGCAGTATTTT
abundance: .
d_gene: .
len: 17
j_gene: TRBJ2-3
v_gene: TRBV4-2

CDR3aa: CATSDFRDHTGELFF
CDR3nt: TGTGCCACCAGTGATTTCCGGGACCACACCGGGGAGCTGTTTTTT
abundance: once
d_gene: .
len: 15
j_gene: TRBJ2-2
v_gene: TRBV24-1

CDR3aa: CASSPSGDGYTF
CDR3nt: TGTGCCAGCTCACCATCCGGAGATGGCTACACCTTC
abundance: .
d_gene: .
len: 12
j_gene: TRBJ1-2
v_gene: TRBV18

CDR3aa: CASALGGEKLFF
CDR3nt: TGTGCCAGCGCCCTAGGCGGGGAAAAACTGTTTTTT
abundance: .
d_gene: .
len: 12
j_gene: TRBJ1-4
v_gene: TRBV28

CDR3aa: CASSPDWNTGELFF
CDR3nt: TGTGCCAGCAGCCCGGACTGGAACACCGGGGAGCTGTTTTTT
abundance: few
d_gene: .
len: 14
j_gene: TRBJ2-2
v_gene: TRBV11-1

CDR3aa: CASSHGMNTGELFF
CDR3nt: TGTGCCAGCAGTCACGGGATGAACACCGGGGAGCTGTTTTTT
abundance: .
d_gene: .
len: 14
j_gene: TRBJ2-2
v_gene: TRBV5-4

CDR3aa: CASSSSRDRDETQYF
CDR3nt: TGTGCCAGCAGCTCGTCCCGGGACAGGGACGAGACCCAGTACTTC
abundance: once
d_gene: TRBD1
len: 15
j_gene: TRBJ2-5
v_gene: TRBV7-7

CDR3aa: CASSQDWAGGTDTQYF
CDR3nt: TGTGCCAGCAGCCAAGATTGGGCGGGGGGGACAGATACGCAGTATTTT
abundance: .
d_gene: TRBD2
len: 16
j_gene: TRBJ2-3
v_gene: TRBV3-1/TRBV3-2

CDR3aa: CASSTGFRGTEAFF
CDR3nt: TGTGCCAGTAGTACAGGGTTCCGGGGCACTGAAGCTTTCTTT
abundance: .
d_gene: .
len: 14
j_gene: TRBJ1-1
v_gene: TRBV19

CDR3aa: CASSLTGNTIYF
CDR3nt: TGTGCCAGCAGCTTAACTGGAAACACCATATATTTT
abundance: .
d_gene: .
len: 12
j_gene: TRBJ1-3
v_gene: TRBV5-8

CDR3aa: CASSQAATGGYGYTF
CDR3nt: TGCGCCAGCAGCCAAGCCGCGACAGGGGGCTATGGCTACACCTTC
abundance: .
d_gene: TRBD1
len: 15
j_gene: TRBJ1-2
v_gene: TRBV4-3

CDR3aa: CAISESRNSGGSFSTDTQYF
CDR3nt: TGTGCCATCAGTGAGTCAAGGAATAGCGGGGGATCGTTTAGCACAGATACGCAGTATTTT
abundance: .
d_gene: TRBD2
len: 20
j_gene: TRBJ2-3
v_gene: TRBV10-3

CDR3aa: CASSQSTGSGNTIYF
CDR3nt: TGTGCCAGCTCACAGTCAACAGGGTCTGGAAACACCATATATTTT
abundance: .
d_gene: .
len: 15
j_gene: TRBJ1-3
v_gene: TRBV18

CDR3aa: CAWTAGSLPQHF
CDR3nt: TGTGCCTGGACCGCCGGATCTTTGCCCCAGCATTTT
abundance: .
d_gene: .
len: 12
j_gene: TRBJ1-5
v_gene: TRBV30

CDR3aa: CASSAAPTLLETQYF
CDR3nt: TGCGCCAGCAGCGCCGCCCCGACCCTCTTAGAGACCCAGTACTTC
abundance: .
d_gene: .
len: 15
j_gene: TRBJ2-5
v_gene: TRBV5-1

CDR3aa: CASSKRGGVEKLFF
CDR3nt: TGTGCCAGCAGCAAGAGGGGGGGGGTTGAAAAACTGTTTTTT
abundance: .
d_gene: .
len: 14
j_gene: TRBJ1-4
v_gene: TRBV3-1/TRBV3-2

CDR3aa: CASSAQVNTEAFF
CDR3nt: TGTGCCAGCAGCGCACAAGTGAACACTGAAGCTTTCTTT
abundance: .
d_gene: .
len: 13
j_gene: TRBJ1-1
v_gene: TRBV5-5

CDR3aa: CAWSIAMGGAGSPLHF
CDR3nt: TGTGCCTGGAGTATAGCGATGGGGGGCGCGGGTTCACCCCTCCACTTT
abundance: .
d_gene: .
len: 16
j_gene: TRBJ1-6
v_gene: TRBV30

CDR3aa: CATSENPLGETYSNQPQHF
CDR3nt: TGTGCCACCAGTGAAAACCCCCTTGGGGAGACTTATAGCAATCAGCCCCAGCATTTT
abundance: once
d_gene: .
len: 19
j_gene: TRBJ1-5
v_gene: TRBV24-1

CDR3aa: CASNRRGAGNTIYF
CDR3nt: TGTGCCAGCAACCGCCGGGGGGCTGGAAACACCATATATTTT
abundance: .
d_gene: .
len: 14
j_gene: TRBJ1-3
v_gene: TRBV4-2

CDR3aa: CASSVWAGEETQYF
CDR3nt: TGTGCCAGCAGCGTATGGGCGGGTGAAGAGACCCAGTACTTC
abundance: .
d_gene: .
len: 14
j_gene: TRBJ2-5
v_gene: TRBV9

CDR3aa: CASRGVPGLAGGYEQFF
CDR3nt: TGTGCCAGCAGGGGAGTACCGGGACTAGCGGGAGGTTACGAGCAGTTCTTC
abundance: .
d_gene: TRBD2
len: 17
j_gene: TRBJ2-1
v_gene: TRBV25-1

CDR3aa: CASSSSSGEENTIYF
CDR3nt: TGTGCCAGCAGCTCTAGTTCAGGGGAGGAAAACACCATATATTTT
abundance: .
d_gene: .
len: 15
j_gene: TRBJ1-3
v_gene: TRBV7-9

CDR3aa: CASRSRGGQDTQYF
CDR3nt: TGCGCCAGCCGTAGCCGGGGAGGGCAGGATACGCAGTATTTT
abundance: .
d_gene: TRBD2
len: 14
j_gene: TRBJ2-3
v_gene: TRBV5-1

CDR3aa: CASSGRDSYGYTF
CDR3nt: TGTGCCAGCAGCGGCCGGGACAGCTATGGCTACACCTTC
abundance: .
d_gene: TRBD1
len: 13
j_gene: TRBJ1-2
v_gene: TRBV9